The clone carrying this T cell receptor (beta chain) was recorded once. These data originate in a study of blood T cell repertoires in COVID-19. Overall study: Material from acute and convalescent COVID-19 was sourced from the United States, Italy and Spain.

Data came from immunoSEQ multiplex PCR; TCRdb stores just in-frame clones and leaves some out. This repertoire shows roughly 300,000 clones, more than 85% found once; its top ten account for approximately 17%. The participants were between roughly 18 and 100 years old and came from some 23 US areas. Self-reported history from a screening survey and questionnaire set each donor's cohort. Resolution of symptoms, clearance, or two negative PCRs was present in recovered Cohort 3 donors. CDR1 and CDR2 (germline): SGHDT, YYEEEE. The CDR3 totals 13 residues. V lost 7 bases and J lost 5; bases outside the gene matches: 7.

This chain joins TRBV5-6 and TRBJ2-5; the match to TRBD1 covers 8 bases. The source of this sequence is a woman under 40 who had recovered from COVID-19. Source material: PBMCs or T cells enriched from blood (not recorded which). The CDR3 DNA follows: TGTGCCAGCGCGACAGGGGTTACGGAGACCCAGTACTTC. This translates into CASATGVTETQYF.